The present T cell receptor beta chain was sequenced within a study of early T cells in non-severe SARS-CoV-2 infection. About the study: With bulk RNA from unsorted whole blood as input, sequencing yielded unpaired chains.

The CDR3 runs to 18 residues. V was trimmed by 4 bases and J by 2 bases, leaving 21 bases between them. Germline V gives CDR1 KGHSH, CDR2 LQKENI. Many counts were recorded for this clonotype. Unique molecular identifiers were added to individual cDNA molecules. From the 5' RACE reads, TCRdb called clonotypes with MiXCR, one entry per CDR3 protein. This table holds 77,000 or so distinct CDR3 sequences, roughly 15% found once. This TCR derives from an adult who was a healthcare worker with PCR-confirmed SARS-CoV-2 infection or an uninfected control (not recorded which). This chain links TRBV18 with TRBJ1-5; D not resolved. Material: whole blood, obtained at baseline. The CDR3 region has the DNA TGTGCCAGCTCACTTACCCCGGTCAAGCCACAAGGCAATCAGCCCCAGCATTTT. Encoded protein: CASSLTPVKPQGNQPQHF.